The present TCR beta chain was sequenced within a study of identical twins. Study-wide findings and caveats: Modelling underestimated the level of out-of-frame TCR alpha sharing observed in monozygotic twins. The more abundant beta clonotypes in cord blood had fewer insertions, and memory repertoires did not show this.

Turning to this clonotype: As yet, its antigen is unknown.

One entry per CDR3 protein, called by TCRdb with MiXCR from the 5' RACE reads. The table records about 530,000 distinct CDR3 sequences, more than 20% of them present only once. Trimming removed 1 base from V and 3 bases from J, with 9 bases in between. The CDR3 extends over 15 amino acids. Germline loops: CDR1 LNHNV, CDR2 YYDKDF (reference sequence). These data were also reused for a study on yellow fever vaccine responses in identical twins. That work states: Reportedly, twins showed a vaccine T cell response that looked partly convergent and partly personalized.

This TCR derives from a woman between 18 and 29 years old in good health. The chain recombines TRBV15 with TRBJ2-2, with a weak D call TRBD1 (5 bases). Sample: CD4+ T cells sorted from blood. CDR3 sequence: CATSRGSTDTGELFF. CDR3 DNA sequence: TGTGCCACCAGCAGAGGGTCGACAGACACCGGGGAGCTGTTTTTT.